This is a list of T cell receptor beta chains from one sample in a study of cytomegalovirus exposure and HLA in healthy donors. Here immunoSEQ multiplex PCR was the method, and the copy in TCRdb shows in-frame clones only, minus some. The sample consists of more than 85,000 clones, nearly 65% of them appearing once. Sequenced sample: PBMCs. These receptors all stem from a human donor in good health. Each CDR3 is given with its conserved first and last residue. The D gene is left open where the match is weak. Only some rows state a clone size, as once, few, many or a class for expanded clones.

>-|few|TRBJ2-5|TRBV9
CASSVGAGPQETQYF
TGTGCCAGCAGCGTAGGGGCGGGACCCCAAGAGACCCAGTACTTC
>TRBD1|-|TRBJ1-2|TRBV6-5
CASSISLTGDGYTF
TGTGCCAGCAGTATCTCCTTGACAGGGGACGGCTACACCTTC
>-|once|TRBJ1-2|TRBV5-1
CASSRTFNPTDSNYGYTF
TGCGCCAGCAGTCGAACATTCAACCCGACCGACTCTAACTATGGCTACACCTTC
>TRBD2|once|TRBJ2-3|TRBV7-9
CASSFPPRGRVEDTQYF
TGTGCCAGCAGCTTCCCCCCTCGAGGGAGGGTGGAAGATACGCAGTATTTT
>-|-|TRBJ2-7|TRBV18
CASSPPATYEQYF
TGTGCCAGCTCACCACCAGCGACCTACGAGCAGTACTTC
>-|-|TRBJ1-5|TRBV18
CASSPPGTLSNQPQHF
TGTGCCAGCTCACCACCCGGGACACTTAGCAATCAGCCCCAGCATTTT
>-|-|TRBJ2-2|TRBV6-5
CASSYALMNTGELFF
TGTGCCAGCAGTTACGCACTTATGAACACCGGGGAGCTGTTTTTT
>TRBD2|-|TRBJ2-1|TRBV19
CASRSTSGSFLNEQFF
TGTGCCAGCAGATCGACTAGCGGGAGTTTCCTTAATGAGCAGTTCTTC
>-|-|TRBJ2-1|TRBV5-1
CASSQEAHSYNEQFF
TGCGCCAGCAGCCAGGAGGCCCACTCCTACAATGAGCAGTTCTTC
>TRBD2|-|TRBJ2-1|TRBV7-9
CASSLVGLGSEQFF
TGTGCCAGCAGCTTAGTGGGACTAGGGAGTGAGCAGTTCTTC
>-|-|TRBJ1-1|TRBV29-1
CSVEFFQGPGAFF
TGCAGCGTTGAGTTCTTCCAGGGCCCCGGAGCTTTCTTT
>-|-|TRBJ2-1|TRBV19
CASSNAQGYQFHNEQFF
TGTGCCAGTAGTAACGCCCAGGGCTATCAGTTCCACAATGAGCAGTTCTTC
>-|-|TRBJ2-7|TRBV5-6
CASSLGPGGHYEQYF
TGTGCCAGCAGCTTGGGCCCGGGCGGACACTACGAGCAGTACTTC
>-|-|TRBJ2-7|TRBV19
CASSWDSSYEQYF
TGTGCCAGTAGTTGGGACTCGTCCTACGAGCAGTACTTC
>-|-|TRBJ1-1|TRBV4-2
CASRNSGGTEAFF
TGTGCCAGCAGGAACAGCGGGGGTACTGAAGCTTTCTTT
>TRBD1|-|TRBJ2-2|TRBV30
CAWIPGQVFTGELFF
TGTGCCTGGATTCCGGGACAGGTTTTTACCGGGGAGCTGTTTTTT
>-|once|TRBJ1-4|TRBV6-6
CASSYRQRNEKLFF
TGTGCCAGCAGTTACAGACAGCGCAATGAAAAACTGTTTTTT
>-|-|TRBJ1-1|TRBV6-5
CASSYGVTPNTEAFF
TGTGCCAGCAGTTACGGTGTGACTCCGAACACTGAAGCTTTCTTT
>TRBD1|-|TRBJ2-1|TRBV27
CASGGWTGDNEQFF
TGTGCCAGCGGGGGGTGGACAGGGGACAATGAGCAGTTCTTC
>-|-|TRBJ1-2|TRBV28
CASSDYSYGYTF
TGTGCCAGCAGTGACTACAGCTATGGCTACACCTTC
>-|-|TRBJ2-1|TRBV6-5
CASHGGGGTYNEQFF
TGTGCCAGCCACGGGGGCGGGGGAACCTACAATGAGCAGTTCTTC
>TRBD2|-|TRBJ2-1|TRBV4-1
CASSQEGDSGEFF
TGCGCCAGCAGCCAAGAAGGCGATAGCGGGGAGTTCTTC
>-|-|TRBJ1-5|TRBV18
CASSPNRDNQPQHF
TGTGCCAGCTCACCAAACAGGGACAATCAGCCCCAGCATTTT
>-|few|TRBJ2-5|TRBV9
CASSVAGGQETQYF
TGTGCCAGCAGCGTAGCAGGTGGCCAAGAGACCCAGTACTTC
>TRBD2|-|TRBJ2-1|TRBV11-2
CASSLEELGLAGYEGEQFF
TGTGCCAGCAGCTTAGAAGAGTTGGGACTAGCGGGATATGAGGGTGAGCAGTTCTTC
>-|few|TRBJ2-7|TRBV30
CAWSVLGEQYF
TGTGCCTGGAGTGTACTAGGGGAGCAGTACTTC
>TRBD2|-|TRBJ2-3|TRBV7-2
CASSLGLARPTDTQYF
TGTGCCAGCAGCTTAGGACTAGCGAGACCCACAGATACGCAGTATTTT
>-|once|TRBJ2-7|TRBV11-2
CASSFSYEQYF
TGTGCCAGCAGCTTCAGCTACGAGCAGTACTTC
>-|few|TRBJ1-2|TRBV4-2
CASSQGAGYTF
TGTGCCAGCAGCCAAGGAGCTGGCTACACCTTC
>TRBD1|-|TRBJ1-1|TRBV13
CASRGTGGTEAFF
TGTGCCAGCAGGGGCACAGGGGGCACTGAAGCTTTCTTT
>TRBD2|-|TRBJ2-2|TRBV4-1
CASSQVTSGPLAGELFF
TGCGCCAGCAGCCAAGTTACTAGCGGGCCCCTCGCCGGGGAGCTGTTTTTT
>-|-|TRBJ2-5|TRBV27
CASSFRETQYF
TGTGCCAGCAGTTTTCGGGAGACCCAGTACTTC
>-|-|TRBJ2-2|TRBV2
CASSVRPYGELFF
TGTGCCAGCAGTGTACGCCCCTACGGGGAGCTGTTTTTT
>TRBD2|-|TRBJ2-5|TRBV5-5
CASSLGGTSGETQYF
TGTGCCAGCAGCTTGGGAGGGACTAGCGGAGAGACCCAGTACTTC
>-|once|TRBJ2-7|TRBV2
CASLDYSPGLTYEQYF
TGTGCCAGCCTGGACTACTCTCCGGGGCTGACCTACGAGCAGTACTTC
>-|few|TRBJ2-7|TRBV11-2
CASSSWTESITYEQYF
TGTGCCAGCAGCTCTTGGACAGAATCGATTACCTACGAGCAGTACTTC
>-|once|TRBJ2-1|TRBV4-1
CASGSVIADNEQFF
TGCGCCAGCGGCTCCGTTATAGCGGACAATGAGCAGTTCTTC
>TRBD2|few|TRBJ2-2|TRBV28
CASSPTQTSGSNTGELFF
TGTGCCAGCAGTCCAACCCAAACTAGCGGGAGTAACACCGGGGAGCTGTTTTTT
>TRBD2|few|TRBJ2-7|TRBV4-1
CASSRLGLLPTYEQYF
TGCGCCAGCAGCCGACTGGGACTATTGCCCACCTACGAGCAGTACTTC
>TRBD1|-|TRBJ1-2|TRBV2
CARAPGTGHNYGYTF
TGTGCCAGGGCGCCCGGGACAGGGCATAACTATGGCTACACCTTC
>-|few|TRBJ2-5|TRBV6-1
CASSAGGRETQYF
TGTGCCAGCAGTGCGGGGGGCCGAGAGACCCAGTACTTC
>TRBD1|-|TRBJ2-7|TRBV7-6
CASSPRDSSYEQYF
TGTGCCAGCAGCCCACGGGACAGTTCCTACGAGCAGTACTTC
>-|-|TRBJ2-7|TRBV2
CASRGLVEVREQYF
TGTGCCAGCAGGGGGTTGGTGGAGGTTCGCGAGCAATACTTC
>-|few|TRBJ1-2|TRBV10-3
CAISESLWYGYTF
TGTGCCATCAGTGAGTCACTTTGGTATGGCTACACCTTC
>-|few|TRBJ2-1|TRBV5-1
CASSEGPYNEQFF
TGCGCCAGCAGCGAGGGTCCCTACAATGAGCAGTTCTTC
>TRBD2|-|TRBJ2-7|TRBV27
CASSLGMGLAGYEQYF
TGTGCCAGCAGCTTGGGTATGGGACTAGCGGGCTACGAGCAGTACTTC
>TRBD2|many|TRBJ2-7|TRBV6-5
CASSARLAGGYEQYF
TGTGCCAGCAGCGCCCGACTAGCGGGGGGCTACGAGCAGTACTTC
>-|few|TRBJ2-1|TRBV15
CATSRARAYNEQFF
TGTGCCACCAGCAGAGCCAGGGCCTACAATGAGCAGTTCTTC
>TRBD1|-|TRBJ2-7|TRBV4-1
CASSHETTGGYEQYF
TGCGCCAGCAGCCACGAGACAACAGGGGGATACGAGCAGTACTTC
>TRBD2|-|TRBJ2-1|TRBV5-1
CASSGISGRANEQFF
TGCGCCAGCAGCGGAATTAGCGGGAGGGCTAATGAGCAGTTCTTC
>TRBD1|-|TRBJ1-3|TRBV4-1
CASSRPGQGPSGNTIYF
TGCGCCAGCAGCCGACCGGGACAGGGCCCCTCTGGAAACACCATATATTTT
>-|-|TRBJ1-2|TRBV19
CASQPWEGMKDGYTF
TGTGCCAGTCAGCCGTGGGAGGGAATGAAGGATGGCTACACCTTC
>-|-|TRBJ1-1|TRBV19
CASSETGSGAFF
TGTGCCAGTAGTGAGACGGGTTCGGGAGCTTTCTTT